A single sample gave rise to the 22 T cell receptor beta chains below, sequenced in a study of OX40 agonist ivuxolimab in advanced cancers. The protocol was immunoSEQ multiplex PCR, while the TCRdb copy is restricted to in-frame clones and leaves out a portion. The data hold some 70,000 clones, with more than 85% observed a single time. The sample consisted of CD4+ or CD8+ T cells sorted from blood, taken in a trial of the OX40 agonist ivuxolimab. These receptors came from an adult with an advanced solid tumor such as melanoma, head and neck, liver or kidney cancer.

The chain recombines TRBV11-3 with TRBJ2-2, with 8 bases matching TRBD1. The CDR3 sequence is 14 residues long. Losses at the gene ends were 1 base for V and 6 bases for J; bases not matched to a gene: 1. CDR1 is SGHNT, CDR2 YENEEA, per germline. The CDR3 reads CASSLGTGPGELFF. In DNA, the CDR3 is TGTGCCAGCAGCTTAGGGACAGGGCCCGGGGAGCTGTTTTTT.

The chain is built from TRBV4-3 and TRBJ2-1, with D possibly TRBD2 on 6 matching bases. CDR3 size: 14 residues. V dropped 1 base and J dropped 7 bases, with 11 bases sitting between them. Germline V gives CDR1 LGHNA, CDR2 YSLEER. The CDR3 sequence: CASSQVGGQNEQFF. In DNA, the CDR3 is TGCGCCAGCAGCCAAGTCGGGGGTCAGAATGAGCAGTTCTTC.

The chain uses TRBV18 and TRBJ2-3; D remains unclear. Germline CDR1 KGHSH, CDR2 LQKENI. This CDR3 has 12 amino acids. Trimming left V 8 bases short and J 7 bases short, with 13 bases between. Here the CDR3 DNA reads TGTGCCAGCCTGGTCCTCACGTATACGCAGTATTTT. It yields the protein CASLVLTYTQYF.

The chain employs TRBV27 and TRBJ1-5; D is perhaps TRBD1 (5 bases). CDR1 and CDR2 from the germline V gene are MNHEY and SMNVEV (reference sequence). V was shortened by 3 bases and J by 4 bases, with 10 bases between the two germline ends. This CDR3 has 14 amino acids. The CDR3 region has the DNA TGTGCCAGCAGTTTCGCGCAGGGAAATCAGCCCCAGCATTTT. It specifies CASSFAQGNQPQHF.

The chain carries TRBV5-5 and TRBJ2-5; D unresolved. Deletions cut 1 base from V and 5 bases from J, with 6 bases between. The germline gives CDR1 SGHKS, CDR2 YYEKEE (reference sequence). The CDR3 spans 12 residues. The CDR3 region has the DNA TGTGCCAGCAGCTTGATGTTGGAGACCCAGTACTTC. Its translation is CASSLMLETQYF.

The genes are TRBV5-1 and TRBJ2-3; 7 bases agree with TRBD2. Germline CDR1 and CDR2: SGHRS and YFSETQ. The CDR3 loop spans 15 amino acids. V shed 2 bases, J shed 5 bases, and the junction held 8 bases outside the gene matches. The CDR3 DNA reads TGCGCCAGCAGCTTAGACGGGGGGTTCGGAGATACGCAGTATTTT. It yields the protein CASSLDGGFGDTQYF.

The gene calls are TRBV2 and TRBJ1-2; TRBD1 matches 9 bases. CDR1 and CDR2 from the germline V gene are SNHLY and FYNNEI. The junction had 12 bases not matched to a gene; V was cut back by 7 bases and J by 6 bases. CDR3 length equals 15 residues. The CDR3 here is CASTILTGGEDGYTF. CDR3 DNA: TGTGCCAGCACCATACTGACAGGGGGGGAGGATGGCTACACCTTC.

This clone has just a few counts. The V gene is TRBV5-6, the J gene TRBJ1-5; D perhaps matches TRBD1 (5 bases). CDR1 is SGHDT, CDR2 YYEEEE, per germline. There are 13 residues in the CDR3. V lost 3 bases, J lost 6 bases, and 10 bases lay in between. The DNA for the CDR3 is TGTGCCAGCAGCTCCGTCGGGGCTCAGCCCCAGCATTTT. This sequence encodes CASSSVGAQPQHF.

This chain connects TRBV6-5 to TRBJ2-7; D might be TRBD1 or TRBD2, each matching 6 bases. The CDR3 spans 15 residues. V was trimmed by 8 bases and J by 2 bases, leaving 19 bases between them. Per germline, CDR1 MNHEY and CDR2 SVGAGI. The CDR3 loop is CASLRGRGSTYEQYF. Here the CDR3 DNA reads TGTGCCAGCCTGCGGGGCAGGGGCTCTACCTACGAGCAGTACTTC.

The genes are TRBV5-5 and TRBJ2-1; D remains unclear. The CDR3 runs 12 residues. V was pared by 4 bases and J by 4 bases, with 6 bases between. Germline-derived CDR1 and CDR2 are SGHKS and YYEKEE (reference sequence). The CDR3 loop reads CASSMVYNEQFF. CDR3 coding DNA: TGTGCCAGCAGCATGGTTTACAATGAGCAGTTCTTC. Full variable domain (missing parts from reference TRBV5-5 and TRBJ2-1): DAGVTQSPTHLIKTRGQQVTLRCSPISGHKSVSWYQQVLGQGPQFIFQYYEKEERGRGNFPDRFSARQFPNYSSELNVNALLLGDSALYLCASSMVYNEQFFGPGTRLTVL.

The chain uses TRBV19 and TRBJ1-2; D may be TRBD1 (6 bases). The CDR3 is 16 amino acids. In germline, CDR1 is LNHDA, CDR2 SQIVND (reference sequence). Trimming removed 0 bases at V and 7 bases at J, with 18 bases between. The CDR3 region is CASSIDGQHLGVGYTF. CDR3 nucleotides: TGTGCCAGTAGTATAGACGGACAGCACCTAGGGGTTGGCTACACCTTC.

The gene calls are TRBV5-5 and TRBJ1-3; D remains unclear. Germline CDR1 and CDR2: SGHKS and YYEKEE (reference sequence). V was shortened by 4 bases and J by 0 bases, with 14 bases between the two germline ends. This CDR3 has 16 residues. CDR3 protein: CASSPFITDSGNTIYF. As DNA, the CDR3 is TGTGCCAGCAGCCCGTTCATCACAGACTCTGGAAACACCATATATTTT.

The chain is built from TRBV5-6 and TRBJ2-3, with D possibly being TRBD2 (6 bases). Germline-derived CDR1 and CDR2 are SGHDT and YYEEEE. The CDR3 covers 17 residues. The V end lost 4 bases, the J end lost 1 base, and 19 bases lay between the germline ends. The CDR3 is CASSPVWVAEGTDTQYF. The CDR3 region has the DNA TGTGCCAGCAGCCCCGTCTGGGTAGCGGAGGGCACAGATACGCAGTATTTT.

The gene calls are TRBV7-9 and TRBJ2-1, with 12 bases lining up with TRBD2. The CDR3 consists of 13 residues. Germline-derived CDR1 and CDR2 are SEHNR and FQNEAQ (reference sequence). J was trimmed by 13 bases and V by 6 bases; bases with no gene match: 7. The DNA of the CDR3 is TGTGCCAGCAGTCCGGGACTAGCGGGTGATCAGTTCTTC. Translated: CASSPGLAGDQFF.

This rearrangement joins TRBV2 to TRBJ1-2; D is unresolved. The ends were cut back, 7 bases at V and 3 bases at J, with 6 bases in the middle. Germline CDR1 and CDR2: SNHLY and FYNNEI. CDR3 length: 11 residues. The CDR3 spells CASNQDYGYTF. The CDR3 DNA reads as TGTGCCAGCAATCAAGACTATGGCTACACCTTC.

This chain connects TRBV4-1 to TRBJ1-1; a weak D match, TRBD1 (6 bases). From germline, CDR1 is MGHRA and CDR2 YSYEKL. The CDR3 has 13 residues. With 4 bases removed from V and 5 bases from J, the gap between germline ends came to 11 bases. CDR3 nucleotides: TGCGCCAGCAGCCCTGGACAGTTTACTGAAGCTTTCTTT. Protein: CASSPGQFTEAFF.

V and J are TRBV28 and TRBJ1-2; 8 bases fit TRBD1. The length of the CDR3 is 13 residues. The germline CDR1 and CDR2 sequences are MDHEN and SYDVKM. The ends lost 7 bases at V and 8 bases at J; junction bases unmatched: 9. The CDR3 is CASMLEQGGGYTF. CDR3 coding DNA: TGTGCCAGCATGTTAGAACAGGGGGGCGGCTACACCTTC.

J is TRBJ2-1 and V is TRBV19; 11 bases match TRBD1. V was pared by 9 bases and J by 14 bases, with 9 bases of the junction left unmatched. Germline CDR1 is LNHDA and CDR2 is SQIVND (reference sequence). This CDR3 spans 12 amino acids. The CDR3 loop reads CASRSDRGLEFF. CDR3 coding DNA: TGTGCCAGCCGATCGGACAGGGGGCTGGAGTTCTTC.

The chain joins TRBV6-1 to TRBJ1-6; no firm D call. The germline V and J ends were trimmed by 6 bases and 2 bases, with 11 bases remaining between them. The length of the CDR3 is 15 residues. The germline gives CDR1 MNHNS, CDR2 SASEGT. The CDR3 region has the DNA TGTGCCAGCAGCGTCGGGGAAGCCTATAATTCACCCCTCCACTTT. It is translated as CASSVGEAYNSPLHF.

The J gene is TRBJ1-1, the V gene TRBV10-1; D unclear. The CDR3 has 15 residues. Germline V gene sequence: CDR1 WNHNN, CDR2 SYGVQD (reference sequence). Trimming shortened V by 6 bases and J by 2 bases, and 16 bases separated the two germline ends. DNA for the CDR3: TGCGCCAGCAGCCCCGGAGAGGGAGGTAACACTGAAGCTTTCTTT. The encoded protein is CASSPGEGGNTEAFF.

The chain employs TRBV5-5 and TRBJ1-2; D is undetermined. The CDR3 contains 17 residues. V lost 5 bases, J lost 3 bases, and 23 bases lay in between. Per germline, CDR1 SGHKS and CDR2 YYEKEE (reference sequence). DNA for the CDR3: TGTGCCAGCAGTCACAGACCAACCACCCCCAATGACTATGGCTACACCTTC. Amino acids: CASSHRPTTPNDYGYTF.

This chain connects TRBV10-2 to TRBJ2-1; D gene ambiguous. The CDR3 length is 14 residues. In germline, CDR1 is WSHSY, CDR2 SAAADI. With 2 bases removed from V and 1 base from J, the gap between germline ends came to 6 bases. This CDR3 reads CASSEGRSYNEQFF. The CDR3 DNA sequence: TGCGCCAGCAGTGAGGGTCGGTCCTACAATGAGCAGTTCTTC.